The 28 T cell receptor beta chains reported below all come from one sample, sequenced in a study of radiotherapy plus CTLA-4 blockade in lung cancer. Clones were sequenced by immunoSEQ multiplex PCR, and TCRdb holds only the in-frame ones, with some missing. The sample has some 64,000 clones; about 80% are singletons. The specimen was peripheral blood, collected from a patient treated with radiotherapy plus ipilimumab. The receptors here all came from a human donor with non-small cell lung cancer who had a complete response to radiotherapy plus ipilimumab.

J is TRBJ1-1 and V is TRBV6-6; weak D call: TRBD1 (6 bases). This CDR3 region has 16 residues. Trimming stripped 0 bases from V and 1 base from J, with 12 bases between. Germline V gene data show CDR1 as MNHNY and CDR2 as SVGAGI (reference sequence). CDR3 in DNA: TGTGCCAGCAGTTACTCCTCAGGGGCGAGGAACACTGAAGCTTTCTTT. It yields the protein CASSYSSGARNTEAFF.

J is TRBJ1-1 and V is TRBV6-1; 10 positions match TRBD1. From germline, CDR1 is MNHNS and CDR2 SASEGT. The V gene end was trimmed by 8 bases and the J gene end by 0 bases; junction bases not matched to a gene: 3. The CDR3 covers 14 residues. CDR3 coding DNA: TGTGCCAGCCTGACAGGGGGCTTGAACACTGAAGCTTTCTTT. It is translated as CASLTGGLNTEAFF.

A single count supports this clone. The rearrangement uses TRBV11-3 and TRBJ2-1; TRBD2 aligns across 8 bases. This CDR3 has 14 residues. Germline trimming cut 2 bases from V and 9 bases from J; bases unmatched to any gene: 6. Germline loops: CDR1 SGHNT, CDR2 YENEEA. DNA of the CDR3: TGTGCCAGCAGCTTAATCGGGGGGGCCGGTGAGCAGTTCTTC. Its translation is CASSLIGGAGEQFF.

This clone has just a few counts. The chain links TRBV5-4 to TRBJ1-6, with no clear D. Trimming took off 0 bases at V and 9 bases at J, with 13 bases between the two ends. CDR3 length: 15 residues. The germline V gene encodes CDR1 SGHNT and CDR2 YYREEE (reference sequence). Written as DNA, the CDR3 is TGTGCCAGCAGCTTGGGACGGGAGGCCTTTTCACCCCTCCACTTT. Amino acids: CASSLGREAFSPLHF.

DNA of the CDR3: TGTGCCAGCGACGTGTGGAATGAGCAGTTCTTC. The encoded protein is CASDVWNEQFF. The V gene is TRBV2, the J gene TRBJ2-1, with D unresolved. The CDR3 runs to 11 residues. Germline loops: CDR1 SNHLY, CDR2 FYNNEI. V dropped 8 bases and J dropped 7 bases, with 9 bases sitting between them.

The chain couples TRBV6-5 to TRBJ2-1; 7 bases line up with TRBD2. In germline, CDR1 is MNHEY, CDR2 SVGAGI. The CDR3 contains 15 residues. The ends lost 8 bases at V and 4 bases at J; junction bases unmatched: 11. CDR3 sequence reads: CASRTGTNLYNEQFF. CDR3 DNA sequence: TGTGCCAGCCGCACGGGGACTAATCTTTACAATGAGCAGTTCTTC.

This chain links TRBV2 with TRBJ2-7; TRBD2 is a possible D gene (5 bases). The CDR3 has 12 amino acids. V was pared by 4 bases and J by 3 bases, with 7 bases between. CDR1 is SNHLY and CDR2 is FYNNEI in the germline V gene. DNA for the CDR3: TGTGCCAGCAGTGCCAGCGGCTACGAGCAGTACGTC. Translated, it gives CASSASGYEQYV.

The DNA for the CDR3 is TGTGCCAGCAGCACAGGGGGCAGGTATGGCTACACCTTC. This codes for CASSTGGRYGYTF. This rearrangement joins TRBV2 to TRBJ1-2; 9 bases are a match to TRBD1. This CDR3 has 13 amino acids. Losses at the gene ends were 6 bases for V and 5 bases for J; bases not matched to a gene: 4. Germline V gene lookup returns CDR1 SNHLY and CDR2 FYNNEI. The full variable domain, its missing parts supplied by reference TRBV2 and TRBJ1-2, is EPEVTQTPSHQVTQMGQEVILRCVPISNHLYFYWYRQILGQKVEFLVSFYNNEISEKSEIFDDQFSVERPDGSNFTLKIRSTKLEDSAMYFCASSTGGRYGYTFGSGTRLTVV.

V and J are TRBV30 and TRBJ1-2; D remains unclear. V lost 4 bases and J 5 bases, leaving 11 bases between the germline ends. CDR3 length: 12 amino acids. The germline V gene has CDR1 GTSNPN and CDR2 SVGIG (reference sequence). The CDR3 spells CAWMGRRYGYTF. CDR3 coding DNA: TGTGCCTGGATGGGCAGGCGTTATGGCTACACCTTC. The variable domain in full, with the rest retrieved from reference TRBV30 and TRBJ1-2, is SQTIHQWPATLVQPVGSPLSLECTVEGTSNPNLYWYRQAAGRGLQLLFYSVGIGQISSEVPQNLSASRPQDRQFILSSKKLLLSDSGFYLCAWMGRRYGYTFGSGTRLTVV.

With respect to this clone: The sample carries other DNA sequences with the same CDR3. This chain joins TRBV4-3 and TRBJ2-3; 9 bases map to TRBD2. Germline CDR1 and CDR2: LGHNA and YSLEER. Germline trimming cut 0 bases from V and 1 base from J; bases unmatched to any gene: 5. This CDR3 contains 17 residues. The CDR3 DNA reads as TGCGCCAGCAGCCAAGATAGGGCTAGCGGGGGCACAGATACGCAGTATTTT. This gives the protein CASSQDRASGGTDTQYF.

The chain combines TRBV25-1 with TRBJ1-5, with TRBD1 identical over 7 bases. The CDR3 loop spans 11 amino acids. Trimming at V came to 8 bases and at J to 7 bases, leaving 2 bases not matched to a gene. Germline V gives CDR1 MGHDK, CDR2 SYGVNS. CDR3 loop: CASGQVQPQHF. The CDR3 DNA reads as TGTGCCAGCGGACAGGTCCAGCCCCAGCATTTT.

This chain joins TRBV19 and TRBJ2-6; D remains ambiguous. Per germline, CDR1 LNHDA and CDR2 SQIVND (reference sequence). This CDR3 spans 15 amino acids. Trimming stripped 6 bases from V and 2 bases from J, with 11 bases between. This chain's CDR3 is CASRDGVPGANVLTF. DNA for the CDR3: TGTGCCAGTAGGGATGGGGTCCCTGGGGCCAACGTCCTGACTTTC. The variable domain in full, with the rest retrieved from reference TRBV19 and TRBJ2-6, is DGGITQSPKYLFRKEGQNVTLSCEQNLNHDAMYWYRQDPGQGLRLIYYSQIVNDFQKGDIAEGYSVSREKKESFPLTVTSAQKNPTAFYLCASRDGVPGANVLTFGAGSRLTVL.

V usage is TRBV18 and J usage is TRBJ1-2; 9 bases agree with TRBD1. The CDR3 covers 14 residues. Germline CDR1 and CDR2: KGHSH and LQKENI. After removal of 2 bases from V and 7 bases from J, the junction contained 5 bases not matched to a gene. The CDR3: CASSPETGGAGYTF. Here the CDR3 DNA reads TGTGCCAGCTCACCAGAGACAGGGGGAGCTGGCTACACCTTC.

This chain uses TRBV7-9 with TRBJ2-1; 10 bases are shared with TRBD1. CDR3 length: 14 amino acids. Unmatched junction bases numbered 10, after V lost 4 bases and J lost 13 bases. Germline CDR1 reads SEHNR; CDR2 reads FQNEAQ (reference sequence). CDR3 DNA: TGTGCCAGCAGCTCCTCCGGGACAGGGGAATCCCAGTTCTTC. It translates to CASSSSGTGESQFF.

The V gene is TRBV10-3, the J gene TRBJ2-1, with a weak D call TRBD2 (5 bases). Germline lookup yields CDR1 ENHRY and CDR2 SYGVKD. The V end lost 10 bases, the J end lost 4 bases, and 14 bases lay between the germline ends. The CDR3 loop spans 13 amino acids. The CDR3 DNA reads TGTGCCAGTAGCGAACCCCCTTACAATGAGCAGTTCTTC. Protein product: CASSEPPYNEQFF.

The chain uses TRBV15 and TRBJ2-2; possibly TRBD2 for D (6 bases). Trimming shortened V by 0 bases and J by 8 bases, and 10 bases separated the two germline ends. From germline, CDR1 is LNHNV and CDR2 YYDKDF (reference sequence). The CDR3 contains 14 residues. The CDR3 region has the DNA TGTGCCACCAGCAGAGATCGGGGGTCGGGGGAGCTGTTTTTT. Its protein is CATSRDRGSGELFF.

The chain joins TRBV11-3 to TRBJ2-3, with a weak D call TRBD1 (5 bases). V lost 5 bases to trimming and J lost 6 bases, with 15 bases between them. Germline-derived CDR1 and CDR2 are SGHNT and YENEEA. CDR3 size: 14 residues. CDR3 nucleotide sequence: TGTGCCAGCAGCCCAGGGCCACCCCGGGATACGCAGTATTTT. Translated: CASSPGPPRDTQYF. The complete variable domain, with remaining parts taken from reference TRBV11-3 and TRBJ2-3, reads EAGVVQSPRYKIIEKKQPVAFWCNPISGHNTLYWYLQNLGQGPELLIRYENEEAVDDSQLPKDRFSAERLKGVDSTLKIQPAELGDSAVYLCASSPGPPRDTQYFGPGTRLTVL.

This clone has just one count. The chain combines TRBV5-8 with TRBJ2-3, with a weak D call TRBD1 (5 bases). Germline-derived CDR1 and CDR2 are SGHTS and YDEGEE. V shed 1 base and J shed 2 bases, with 8 bases lying between them. The length of the CDR3 is 14 residues. DNA for the CDR3: TGTGCCAGCAGCTTGCGACAGATCACAGATACGCAGTATTTT. Protein product: CASSLRQITDTQYF.

The chain couples TRBV15 to TRBJ2-7; no reliable D call. The germline V gene has CDR1 LNHNV and CDR2 YYDKDF (reference sequence). CDR3 size: 12 residues. Trimming stripped 2 bases from V and 6 bases from J, with 8 bases between. The CDR3 loop is CATSRFRSEQYF. The DNA for the CDR3 is TGTGCCACCAGCAGATTTAGGTCCGAGCAGTACTTC.

Only a few counts were recorded for this clone. The rearrangement links TRBV7-9 to TRBJ2-7; TRBD2 matches 8 bases. Germline CDR1 reads SEHNR; CDR2 reads FQNEAQ (reference sequence). The CDR3 length is 15 residues. V shed 4 bases and J 4 bases; nucleotides not matched to a gene: 9. The DNA for the CDR3 is TGTGCCAGCAGCTCGGCCGCGGGAGGTTCATACGAGCAGTACGTC. Amino acids: CASSSAAGGSYEQYV.

The chain employs TRBV5-1 and TRBJ2-1; 8 nucleotides agree with TRBD2. V gave up 1 base and J gave up 5 bases; unmatched junction bases: 14. The germline gives CDR1 SGHRS, CDR2 YFSETQ. The CDR3 has 18 residues. The CDR3 DNA reads TGCGCCAGCAGCTTGTTCCCCCTAGGTAGCGGGGATAACAATGAGCAGTTCTTC. Protein product: CASSLFPLGSGDNNEQFF.

This clone was counted between two and nine times. This chain links TRBV5-4 with TRBJ2-7; perhaps D is TRBD1 or TRBD2 (6 bases each). The germline CDR1 and CDR2 sequences are SGHNT and YYREEE (reference sequence). Trimming shortened V by 6 bases and J by 7 bases, and 23 bases separated the two germline ends. The CDR3 has 15 amino acids. CDR3 loop: CASTLGGRGRDEQYF. DNA for the CDR3: TGTGCCAGCACCCTGGGTGGCCGGGGGCGGGATGAGCAGTACTTC.

The chain joins TRBV5-1 to TRBJ2-2; the D gene could be TRBD1 or TRBD2 (5 bases each). The CDR3 is 16 residues long. CDR1 and CDR2 from the germline V gene are SGHRS and YFSETQ. V was clipped by 4 bases and J by 1 base, with 14 bases between them. CDR3 in amino acids: CASSLDIGLNTGELFF. CDR3 sequence (DNA): TGCGCCAGCAGCCTGGACATAGGACTGAACACCGGGGAGCTGTTTTTT.

This chain uses TRBV12-5 with TRBJ2-5, with no clear D. The V end was cut by 7 bases, the J end by 5 bases, with 11 bases between. CDR3 length: 12 residues. Germline CDR1 LGHNT, CDR2 FRNRAP. DNA of the CDR3: TGTGCTAGTGTCTACGCCGGGGAGACCCAGTACTTC. It is translated as CASVYAGETQYF.

The chain links TRBV10-3 to TRBJ2-3; a weak D match, TRBD2 (6 bases). The V end lost 6 bases, the J end lost 3 bases, and 16 bases lay between the germline ends. From germline, CDR1 is ENHRY and CDR2 SYGVKD. The length of the CDR3 is 15 residues. The CDR3 region has the DNA TGTGCCATCAGACAAACTACCGGAGGGACAGATACGCAGTATTTT. This sequence encodes CAIRQTTGGTDTQYF.

This rearrangement joins TRBV5-1 to TRBJ1-4; D not resolved. CDR3 length: 15 residues. V was clipped by 0 bases and J by 0 bases, with 6 bases between them. Germline V CDR1 and CDR2: SGHRS, YFSETQ. CDR3 sequence: CASSLEGSTNEKLFF. The CDR3 DNA reads TGCGCCAGCAGCTTGGAGGGTTCAACTAATGAAAAACTGTTTTTT.

V usage is TRBV29-1 and J usage is TRBJ2-7; D is perhaps TRBD1 (6 bases). This CDR3 has 12 residues. Germline values: CDR1 SQVTM, CDR2 ANQGSEA. V was trimmed by 6 bases and J by 0 bases, leaving 9 bases between them. The CDR3 coding sequence is TGCAGCGTAGGGGACAACTCCTACGAGCAGTACTTC. Protein: CSVGDNSYEQYF.

The chain uses TRBV5-4 and TRBJ1-2; TRBD1 might be the D (6 bases). V lost 4 bases to trimming and J lost 2 bases, with 12 bases between them. The CDR3 loop spans 14 amino acids. The V gene's germline CDR1 is SGHNT and CDR2 YYREEE (reference sequence). For the CDR3, the DNA is TGTGCCAGCAGCCAGGACAGAGCAAACTATGGCTACACCTTC. The encoded protein is CASSQDRANYGYTF.